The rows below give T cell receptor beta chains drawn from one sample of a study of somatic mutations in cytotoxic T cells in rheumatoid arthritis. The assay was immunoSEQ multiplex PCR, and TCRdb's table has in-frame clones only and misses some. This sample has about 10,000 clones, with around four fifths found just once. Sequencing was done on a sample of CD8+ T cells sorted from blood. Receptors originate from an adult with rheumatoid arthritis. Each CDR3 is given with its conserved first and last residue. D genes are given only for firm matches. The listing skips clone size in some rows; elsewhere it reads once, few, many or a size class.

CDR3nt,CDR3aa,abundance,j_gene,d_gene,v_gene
TGTGCCAGCAACTTTCGTGGACAGGGGGCTTACGAGCAGTACTTC,CASNFRGQGAYEQYF,-,TRBJ2-7,TRBD1,TRBV5-8
TGTGCCAGCTCAACCCGGGACAGGGATACCGGGGAGCTGTTTTTT,CASSTRDRDTGELFF,-,TRBJ2-2,TRBD1,TRBV18
TGTGCCAGCAGTTTAAGGGGACAGGGTTTGTTGGGCGGCTACACCTTC,CASSLRGQGLLGGYTF,-,TRBJ1-2,TRBD1,TRBV28
TGTGCCACCAGCAGAGATGTCCTCGGCTTCCAACAAGAGAAGTACAATGAGCAGTTCTTC,CATSRDVLGFQQEKYNEQFF,-,TRBJ2-1,-,TRBV15
TGTGCCAGCAGCGTAGACCTCCTACAGGGCTTGAACACTGAAGCTTTCTTT,CASSVDLLQGLNTEAFF,-,TRBJ1-1,-,TRBV9
TGTGCCAGCAGCCCTGGGGGGCAGGTTATCTATGGCTACACCTTC,CASSPGGQVIYGYTF,-,TRBJ1-2,-,TRBV5-5
TGTGCCAGCAGCTCTTTGGGTGGGATACAGGGAAAATTGGTTTCACCCCTCCACTTT,CASSSLGGIQGKLVSPLHF,-,TRBJ1-6,-,TRBV5-6
TGTGCCAGCAGTTTAGTTTGGAACAACCGGGACAACACCTACGAGCAGTACTTC,CASSLVWNNRDNTYEQYF,-,TRBJ2-7,-,TRBV27
TGTGCCAGCAGCCCACTAGGTGGGGCGAACACTGAAGCTTTCTTT,CASSPLGGANTEAFF,-,TRBJ1-1,-,TRBV6-5
TGTGCCAGCAGTGAAACAGGGACTAGCTCGAAGACCCAGTACTTC,CASSETGTSSKTQYF,-,TRBJ2-5,TRBD2,TRBV2
TGTGCCACCCCGGGACAGGGTCGGTACTATGGCTACACCTTC,CATPGQGRYYGYTF,-,TRBJ1-2,TRBD1,TRBV7-2
TGTGCCAGCAGCCCCGACCCGCGGAATGAGCAGTTCTTC,CASSPDPRNEQFF,few,TRBJ2-1,-,TRBV4-2
TGTGCCAGTAGGGTCCAGCCAGACCTCGAAGAGACCCAGTACTTC,CASRVQPDLEETQYF,-,TRBJ2-5,-,TRBV19
TGTGCCAGCAGCGTAGATGGGATTAACACTGAAGCTTTCTTT,CASSVDGINTEAFF,-,TRBJ1-1,-,TRBV9
TGTGCCAGCAGCCGCCAGGGGCGTCAAGAGACCCAGTACTTC,CASSRQGRQETQYF,once,TRBJ2-5,-,TRBV4-2
TGTGCCACCAGCAGTGATGGACTAGCGGGAGGAGAGCAGTACTTC,CATSSDGLAGGEQYF,-,TRBJ2-7,TRBD2,TRBV15
TGTGCCAGCAGCTTGGGGGTAATTCAGGAGCCAGATGGCTACACCTTC,CASSLGVIQEPDGYTF,-,TRBJ1-2,-,TRBV7-9
TGTGCCTGGGTCCCGGGACAGGGGGCGACCAAAAACATTCAGTACTTC,CAWVPGQGATKNIQYF,-,TRBJ2-4,TRBD1,TRBV7-9
TGTGCCAGCAGCCCCGGACCCTTAGAAGCTTTCTTT,CASSPGPLEAFF,-,TRBJ1-1,-,TRBV13
TGCAGCGTTGGATCGGTGAATCAGCCCCAGCATTTT,CSVGSVNQPQHF,-,TRBJ1-5,-,TRBV29-1
TGTGCCAGCAGCCAAGGACTAGCGGGAGGGCCGTTCTACAATGAGCAGTTCTTC,CASSQGLAGGPFYNEQFF,-,TRBJ2-1,TRBD2,TRBV14
TGTGCCAGCAGTGAGTCGGGGGAAAGCAATCAGCCCCAGCATTTT,CASSESGESNQPQHF,once,TRBJ1-5,-,TRBV25-1
TGTGCCAGCAGTCTCGGCGGGGGGCTAACCTACGAGCAGTACTTC,CASSLGGGLTYEQYF,-,TRBJ2-7,TRBD2,TRBV27
TGTGCCAGCAGTGAATATTCCGAGCAGTACTTC,CASSEYSEQYF,few,TRBJ2-7,-,TRBV25-1
TGTGCCAGTAGTCGAGCGCGGTCCTCGGCGGGCCGGGTACGCCCCTCCTACGAGCAGTACTTC,CASSRARSSAGRVRPSYEQYF,-,TRBJ2-7,-,TRBV19
TGTGCCAGCAGCTTAGCCCTTGGGACAGCCACTTCAGAGCAGTACTTC,CASSLALGTATSEQYF,-,TRBJ2-7,TRBD1,TRBV7-8
TGTGCCAGCAGCTCCGTAAGCGGGAAATGGAATGAGCAGTTCTTC,CASSSVSGKWNEQFF,-,TRBJ2-1,TRBD2,TRBV11-2
TGTGCCAGCAGTTTTAGTCGGAACACTGAAGCTTTCTTT,CASSFSRNTEAFF,-,TRBJ1-1,-,TRBV27
TGTGCCAGCGGGGACTACAGGGGAGACTCCTACAATGAGCAGTTCTTC,CASGDYRGDSYNEQFF,-,TRBJ2-1,-,TRBV11-1
TGTGCCAGCAGCTTACGGAAAAGTTTAGGGGCAGGGGCCAACGTCCTGACTTTC,CASSLRKSLGAGANVLTF,-,TRBJ2-6,-,TRBV7-9
TGTGCCAGCAGCTTACCCCAGTACGAGCAGTACTTC,CASSLPQYEQYF,-,TRBJ2-7,-,TRBV7-9
TGTGCCAGCAGTTACATGGGGACAATCAACACCGGGGAGCTGTTTTTT,CASSYMGTINTGELFF,-,TRBJ2-2,-,TRBV7-9
TGTGCCAGCAGCTTATTTGGGGGCTACACAGATACGCAGTATTTT,CASSLFGGYTDTQYF,-,TRBJ2-3,-,TRBV7-3
TGTGCCAGCAGCTTAGGCACAGGGCCGGCAAACATTCAGTACTTC,CASSLGTGPANIQYF,-,TRBJ2-4,-,TRBV7-2
TGTGCCAGCAGCGTAGCAGGGTACGGGGAGCTGTTTTTT,CASSVAGYGELFF,-,TRBJ2-2,-,TRBV9
TGTGCCAGCATGGACAGGGGCGTCTCCTACGAGCAGTACTTC,CASMDRGVSYEQYF,-,TRBJ2-7,TRBD1,TRBV6-1
TGTGCCAGCTCACTGACGGGGGGGCTAAACACTGAAGCTTTCTTT,CASSLTGGLNTEAFF,once,TRBJ1-1,-,TRBV18
TGTGCCACCAGCAGAGTCCAAGAGACCCAGTACTTC,CATSRVQETQYF,-,TRBJ2-5,-,TRBV15
TGTGCCAGCAAAGCCCCCGGGACGACGGGCTATGGCTACACCTTC,CASKAPGTTGYGYTF,-,TRBJ1-2,-,TRBV27
TGTGCCAGCAGTGTGGCGACTAGCGTAATATACGAGCAGTACTTC,CASSVATSVIYEQYF,-,TRBJ2-7,TRBD2,TRBV2
TGTGCCAGTAGTATCGGGACAGGTCCTGGAAACACCATATATTTT,CASSIGTGPGNTIYF,-,TRBJ1-3,TRBD1,TRBV19
TGTGCCACCAAGTCAGGTGAGGGCGCTGGGGCCAACGTCCTGACTTTC,CATKSGEGAGANVLTF,-,TRBJ2-6,-,TRBV15
TGTGCCAGCAGCTTGCAAAGGGCAACCTATAATTCACCCCTCCACTTT,CASSLQRATYNSPLHF,once,TRBJ1-6,-,TRBV7-2
TGCGCCAGCAGCCCGCCTAGGTCCTACGAGCAGTACTTC,CASSPPRSYEQYF,once,TRBJ2-7,-,TRBV4-1
TGTGCCAGCAGCCGCGGCGGGACTAGCGGGCCGGGGTCCTCCTACGAGCAGTACTTC,CASSRGGTSGPGSSYEQYF,-,TRBJ2-7,TRBD2,TRBV11-2
TGTGCCAGCAGCGTCGCGGGTGAGCAGTTCTTC,CASSVAGEQFF,-,TRBJ2-1,-,TRBV9